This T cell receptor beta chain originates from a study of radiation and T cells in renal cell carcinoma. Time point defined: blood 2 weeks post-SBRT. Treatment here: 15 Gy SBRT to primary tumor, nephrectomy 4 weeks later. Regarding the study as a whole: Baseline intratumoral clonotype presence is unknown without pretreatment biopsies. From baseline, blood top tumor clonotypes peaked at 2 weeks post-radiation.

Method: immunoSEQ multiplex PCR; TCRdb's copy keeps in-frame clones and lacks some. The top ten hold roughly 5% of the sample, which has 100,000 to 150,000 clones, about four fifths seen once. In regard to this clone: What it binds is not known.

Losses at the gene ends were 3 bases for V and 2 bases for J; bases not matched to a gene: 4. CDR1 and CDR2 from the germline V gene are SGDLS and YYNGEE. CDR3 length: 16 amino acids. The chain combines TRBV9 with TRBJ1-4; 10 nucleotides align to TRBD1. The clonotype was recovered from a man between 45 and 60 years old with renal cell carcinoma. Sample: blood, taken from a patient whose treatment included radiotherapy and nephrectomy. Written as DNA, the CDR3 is TGTGCCAGCAGCGGTGGACAGGGGGGTACTAATGAAAAACTGTTTTTT. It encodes CASSGGQGGTNEKLFF.